This TCR beta chain emerged from a study of cytomegalovirus exposure and HLA in healthy donors. Broader study findings: Other equally common chains were less clonally expanded than HLA-associated TCR beta chains, a later analysis showed.

This clone came up once. Its antigen remains unknown. The CDR3 runs 14 residues. The ends lost 4 bases at V and 9 bases at J; junction bases unmatched: 4. The germline CDR1 and CDR2 sequences are SNHLY and FYNNEI. The PCR used 60 Vbeta and 13 Jbeta primers. TCRdb's copy holds only in-frame clones and misses some; the assay was immunoSEQ multiplex PCR. The sample consists of about 120,000 clones, approximately 80% of them appearing once. The specimen sequenced was PBMCs. The source of this sequence is a man between 25 and 39 years old in good health and CMV-seropositive. The genes are TRBV2 and TRBJ1-6, with 9 bases aligning to TRBD1. CDR3 residues: CASSAGTGTSPLHF. The CDR3 nucleotides are TGTGCCAGCAGTGCGGGGACAGGGACTTCACCCCTCCACTTT. Complete variable domain (other parts from reference TRBV2 and TRBJ1-6): EPEVTQTPSHQVTQMGQEVILRCVPISNHLYFYWYRQILGQKVEFLVSFYNNEISEKSEIFDDQFSVERPDGSNFTLKIRSTKLEDSAMYFCASSAGTGTSPLHFGNGTRLTVT.